This note documents a single T cell receptor (beta chain) sequence. Its target is unknown. These data originate in a study of OX40 agonist ivuxolimab in advanced cancers. For the study at large: Aged roughly 23 to 90 with a mean of around 60 years, they were around 79% male. Three patients, one with hepatocellular carcinoma and two with cutaneous melanoma, responded partially.

Findings and limits, study-wide: The specificity for antigen of the expanded peripheral T cells was not determined.

This CDR3 comprises 17 residues. The germline V gene has CDR1 KGHSH and CDR2 LQKENI. V gave up 0 bases and J gave up 2 bases, with 11 bases separating them. The protocol was immunoSEQ multiplex PCR, while the TCRdb copy is restricted to in-frame clones and leaves out a portion. The data contain tens of thousands of clones, about four fifths of them singletons. The rearrangement joins TRBV18 to TRBJ2-6, with D hard to call. This clonotype was obtained from an adult with an advanced solid tumor such as melanoma, head and neck, liver or kidney cancer. The sequencing used CD4+ or CD8+ T cells sorted from blood, collected in a trial of the OX40 agonist ivuxolimab. CDR3 loop: CASSPPTNIPGANVLTF. The CDR3 DNA reads as TGTGCCAGCTCACCACCAACAAATATTCCTGGGGCCAACGTCCTGACTTTC.